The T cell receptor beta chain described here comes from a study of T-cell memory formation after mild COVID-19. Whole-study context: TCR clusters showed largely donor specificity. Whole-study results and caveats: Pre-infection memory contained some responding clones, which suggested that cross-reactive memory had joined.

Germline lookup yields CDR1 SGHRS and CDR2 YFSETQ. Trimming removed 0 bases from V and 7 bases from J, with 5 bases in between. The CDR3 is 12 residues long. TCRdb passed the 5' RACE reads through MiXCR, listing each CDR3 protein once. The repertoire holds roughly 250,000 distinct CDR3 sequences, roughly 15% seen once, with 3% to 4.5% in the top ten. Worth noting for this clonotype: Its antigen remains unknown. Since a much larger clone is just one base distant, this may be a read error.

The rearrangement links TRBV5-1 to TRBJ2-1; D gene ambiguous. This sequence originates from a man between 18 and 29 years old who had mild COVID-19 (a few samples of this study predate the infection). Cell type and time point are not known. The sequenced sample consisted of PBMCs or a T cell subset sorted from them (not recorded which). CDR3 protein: CASSLDGNEQFF. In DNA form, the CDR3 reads TGCGCCAGCAGCTTGGACGGGAATGAGCAGTTCTTC.